This T cell receptor (beta chain) was sequenced for a study of cytomegalovirus exposure and HLA in healthy donors. A multiplex PCR was run with 60 Vbeta primers and 13 Jbeta primers. Produced via immunoSEQ multiplex PCR; TCRdb's table is partial and in-frame only. The repertoire consists of 85,000 to 100,000 clones, with under 85% occurring once and the leading ten covering around 6.6%. The CDR3 spans 15 residues. V was pared by 4 bases and J by 3 bases, with 15 bases between. The V gene's germline CDR1 is GTSNPN and CDR2 SVGIG (reference sequence). The TCR sequence derives from a man aged 45-65 years in good health and CMV-seropositive. The material sequenced was PBMCs. J is TRBJ2-2 and V is TRBV30; D perhaps matches TRBD2 (7 bases). The CDR3 DNA sequence: TGTGCCTGGACGGGGGGCGTGGGGCACACCGGGGAGCTGTTTTTT. Translating gives CAWTGGVGHTGELFF. Together with reference TRBV30 and TRBJ2-2, the CDR3 gives the full variable domain: SQTIHQWPATLVQPVGSPLSLECTVEGTSNPNLYWYRQAAGRGLQLLFYSVGIGQISSEVPQNLSASRPQDRQFILSSKKLLLSDSGFYLCAWTGGVGHTGELFFGEGSRLTVL.